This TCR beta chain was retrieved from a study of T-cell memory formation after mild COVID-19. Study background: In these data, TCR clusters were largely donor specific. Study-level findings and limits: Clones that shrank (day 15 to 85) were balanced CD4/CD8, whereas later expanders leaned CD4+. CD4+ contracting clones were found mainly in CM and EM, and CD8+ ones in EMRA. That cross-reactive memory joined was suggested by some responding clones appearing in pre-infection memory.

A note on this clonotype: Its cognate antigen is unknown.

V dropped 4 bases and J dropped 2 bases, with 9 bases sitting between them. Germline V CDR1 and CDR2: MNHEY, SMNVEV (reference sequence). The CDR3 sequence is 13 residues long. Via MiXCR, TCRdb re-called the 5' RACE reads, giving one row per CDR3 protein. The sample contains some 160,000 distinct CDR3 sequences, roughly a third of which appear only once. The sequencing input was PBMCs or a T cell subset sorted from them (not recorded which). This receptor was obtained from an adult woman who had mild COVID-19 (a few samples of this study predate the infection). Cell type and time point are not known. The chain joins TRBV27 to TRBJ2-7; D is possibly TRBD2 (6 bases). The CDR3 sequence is CASSSGLTYEQYF. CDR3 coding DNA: TGTGCCAGCAGTTCGGGACTGACCTACGAGCAGTACTTC.